This T cell receptor (beta chain) was captured in a study of CD4 T cells in relation to SARS-CoV-2 and coronaviruses. Across the whole study: TCR beta CDR3s were sequenced after 10-day antigen culture of PBMCs.

In the case of this clone: The antigen remains unidentified.

Study outcomes and limitations: Monoreactive clones expanded significantly more to SARS-CoV-2 than crossreactive clones did. Crossreactivity was assessed only for spike protein, not other viral proteins.

The assay was immunoSEQ multiplex PCR, and TCRdb's table has in-frame clones only and misses some. The data hold roughly 41,000 clones, with roughly 85% observed a single time. This CDR3 contains 16 residues. The J segment lost 0 bases and the V segment lost 0 bases, leaving 2 bases of the junction unmatched. Germline CDR1 and CDR2: MGHDK and SYGVNS. The V gene is TRBV25-1, the J gene TRBJ2-1; 7 bases are a match to TRBD2. This TCR derives from an adult with COVID-19. Sequencing was carried out using naive CD4+ T cells from PBMCs, cultured in vitro. Subset in this sample: naive CD4+ T cells isolated by negative enrichment. DNA of the CDR3: TGTGCCAGCAGTGAATACGGGGGGAGCTCCTACAATGAGCAGTTCTTC. It translates to CASSEYGGSSYNEQFF.